Below, 9 T cell receptor beta chains from the same sample are listed, as sequenced in a study of blood T cell repertoires in COVID-19. This table comes from immunoSEQ multiplex PCR, and its TCRdb copy is limited to in-frame clones, with some not included. The data contain some 160,000 clones, 65% to 85% of them singletons. Sequenced input: peripheral blood. These receptor sequences come from a woman in her sixties or seventies who had recovered from COVID-19.

The genes are TRBV3-1 (or the pseudogene TRBV3-2) and TRBJ1-4; possibly TRBD1 for D (6 bases). Germline CDR1 is LGHDT and CDR2 is YNNKEL (reference sequence). The germline V and J ends were trimmed by 5 bases and 0 bases, with 10 bases remaining between them. The CDR3 extends over 15 amino acids. The CDR3 sequence is CASSARTATNEKLFF. CDR3 bases: TGTGCCAGCAGCGCAAGGACAGCAACTAATGAAAAACTGTTTTTT.

The chain uses TRBV7-2 and TRBJ2-5, with TRBD1 matching 7 bases. Trimming took 4 bases from V and 5 from J; bases not matched to a gene: 7. This CDR3 has 14 residues. The germline V gene encodes CDR1 SGHTA and CDR2 FQGNSA. Here the CDR3 reads CASSSPRGRETQYF. DNA for the CDR3: TGTGCCAGCAGCTCCCCTAGGGGGCGGGAGACCCAGTACTTC. Based on the CDR3 plus reference TRBV7-2 and TRBJ2-5, the full variable domain is GAGVSQSPSNKVTEKGKDVELRCDPISGHTALYWYRQSLGQGLEFLIYFQGNSAPDKSGLPSDRFSAERTGGSVSTLTIQRTQQEDSAVYLCASSSPRGRETQYFGPGTRLLVL.

The rearrangement links TRBV5-1 to TRBJ1-2; 7 bases match TRBD1. The CDR3 runs 14 residues. The ends lost 5 bases at V and 2 bases at J; junction bases unmatched: 6. The germline V gene encodes CDR1 SGHRS and CDR2 YFSETQ. The DNA of the CDR3 is TGCGCCAGCAGAACGGGACAGACGAACTATGGCTACACCTTC. Protein: CASRTGQTNYGYTF.

The CDR3 spells CASSLGQAIYEQYF. The CDR3 region has the DNA TGTGCCAGCAGCTTGGGACAGGCGATCTACGAGCAGTACTTC. The chain carries TRBV28 and TRBJ2-7; 8 nucleotides align to TRBD1. Germline V lookup: CDR1 MDHEN, CDR2 SYDVKM. This CDR3 spans 14 amino acids. V gave up 6 bases and J gave up 3 bases; unmatched junction bases: 7. Based on the CDR3 plus reference TRBV28 and TRBJ2-7, the full variable domain is DVKVTQSSRYLVKRTGEKVFLECVQDMDHENMFWYRQDPGLGLRLIYFSYDVKMKEKGDIPEGYSVSREKKERFSLILESASTNQTSMYLCASSLGQAIYEQYFGPGTRLTVT.

The rearrangement links TRBV7-7 to TRBJ2-2; D is undetermined. With 2 bases removed from V and 6 bases from J, the gap between germline ends came to 13 bases. This CDR3 is 15 amino acids long. The germline V gene encodes CDR1 SSHAT and CDR2 FNYEAQ (reference sequence). The CDR3 protein is CASSLWVAPAGELFF. The CDR3 bases are TGTGCCAGCAGCTTATGGGTAGCCCCGGCCGGGGAGCTGTTTTTT.

Regarding this clone: The sample contains more than one DNA sequence encoding this CDR3. This sequence joins TRBV18 and TRBJ1-2, with a possible D match to TRBD1 (5 bases). The CDR3 spans 13 residues. Deletions cut 1 base from V and 2 bases from J, with 5 bases between. Germline lookup yields CDR1 KGHSH and CDR2 LQKENI. CDR3 DNA: TGTGCCAGCTCACCACAGGGGAACTATGGCTACACCTTC. Amino acid sequence: CASSPQGNYGYTF.

The V and J genes are TRBV21-1 and TRBJ2-1; TRBD2 is the table's D call, not checked against the DNA. TRBV21-1 is annotated as a pseudogene. The CDR3 has 15 residues. In DNA form, the CDR3 reads TGTGCCAGCAGCCCACCGGGACTAGCGGGATGTTACCAGTTCTTC. This sequence encodes CASSPPGLAGCYQFF.

The genes are TRBV5-4 and TRBJ1-6, with TRBD1 identical over 9 bases. Germline V CDR1 and CDR2: SGHNT, YYREEE (reference sequence). The CDR3 contains 16 residues. Trimming cost V 0 bases and J 4 bases; bases outside gene matches: 2. CDR3 loop: CASSLGGTGYNSPLHF. The CDR3 DNA sequence: TGTGCCAGCAGCTTGGGGGGGACAGGGTATAATTCACCCCTCCACTTT.

The chain recombines TRBV7-3 with TRBJ2-7; weak D call: TRBD1 (5 bases). The germline gives CDR1 SGHTA, CDR2 FQGTGA. V was trimmed by 0 bases and J by 3 bases, leaving 12 bases between them. The CDR3 sequence is 15 residues long. The CDR3 here is CASSLTSQGVYEQYF. In DNA form, the CDR3 reads TGTGCCAGCAGCTTAACGTCGCAGGGCGTCTACGAGCAGTACTTC. The whole variable domain, filled in from reference TRBV7-3 and TRBJ2-7, reads GAGVSQTPSNKVTEKGKYVELRCDPISGHTALYWYRQSLGQGPEFLIYFQGTGAADDSGLPNDRFFAVRPEGSVSTLKIQRTERGDSAVYLCASSLTSQGVYEQYFGPGTRLTVT.